This T cell receptor (beta chain) derives from a study of post-analysis software for immune sequencing data. Study at large: The cohort encompassed relapsing-remitting, secondary progressive and progressive-relapsing multiple sclerosis disease courses.

This clonotype came up a few times. The antigen is undetermined. V lost 3 bases, J lost 4 bases, and 8 bases stayed unmatched. The CDR3 sequence is 15 residues long. CDR1 is MGHDK and CDR2 is SYGVNS in the germline V gene. Unique molecular identifiers featured in each of the TCR beta cDNA libraries. TCRdb reanalysed the PCR reads using MiXCR and keeps one entry per CDR3 protein. Here the sample spans roughly 800,000 distinct CDR3 sequences, about 32% being singletons. Study results and caveats: The five TRBV segments detected at higher frequency in patients than in controls included TRBV5-6, TRBV5-1 and TRBV20-1. Same-batch preparations were strongly co-clustered by F measure.

V usage is TRBV25-1 and J usage is TRBJ2-7; 8 positions agree with TRBD1. The sequence was obtained from a girl aged 10 to 17 with multiple sclerosis. Sequenced sample: blood. The CDR3 protein is CASSDIWTGSYEQYF. The CDR3 nucleotides read TGTGCCAGCAGTGATATTTGGACAGGGAGTTACGAGCAGTACTTC.